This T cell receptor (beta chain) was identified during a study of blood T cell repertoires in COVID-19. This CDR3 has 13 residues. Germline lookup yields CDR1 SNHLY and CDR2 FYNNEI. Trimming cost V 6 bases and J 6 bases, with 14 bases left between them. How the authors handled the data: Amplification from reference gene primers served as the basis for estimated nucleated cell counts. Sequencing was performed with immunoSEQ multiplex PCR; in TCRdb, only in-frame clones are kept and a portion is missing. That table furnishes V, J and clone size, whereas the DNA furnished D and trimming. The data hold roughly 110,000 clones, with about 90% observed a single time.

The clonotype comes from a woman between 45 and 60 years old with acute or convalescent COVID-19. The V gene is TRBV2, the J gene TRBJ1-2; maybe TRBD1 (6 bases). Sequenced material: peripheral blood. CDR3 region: CASRGARSHGYTF. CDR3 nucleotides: TGTGCCAGCAGGGGGGCCCGGTCCCATGGCTACACCTTC.